This TCR beta chain was captured by sequencing in a study of T-cell reconstitution after alpha-beta-depleted transplantation in children. Findings and caveats of the study: Several hundred rapidly expanded clones from non-depleted graft cells reportedly supplied alpha-beta T cells about two months post-transplant. Diversity and T-cell counts at one year after transplant derived mostly from new T cells. There were some patients whose high TCRbeta diversity at day 60 came from surviving recipient T cells and thymic progenitors.

Preparation of the TCRbeta library involved a method that used unique molecular identifiers. In TCRdb, the PCR reads were re-called with MiXCR into one record per CDR3 protein. This sample carries about 980,000 distinct CDR3 sequences, 25% to 30% of them seen once, and the ten largest clones take roughly 30%. The sample holds a few counts of this clonotype. The antigen is not known. The CDR3 is 14 amino acids. V shed 10 bases, J shed 2 bases, and the junction held 9 bases outside the gene matches. The clonotype originates from a boy under two years old who had a stem cell transplant for SCID, so the T cells may come from the graft donor. The specimen was PBMCs, mostly from graft donor cells, collected 360 days after TCRalphabeta/CD19-depleted stem cell transplant. The V call is TRBV12-3 or TRBV12-4, the J call TRBJ2-5; 8 bases line up with TRBD2. The CDR3 sequence: CATSRGGGQETQYF. CDR3 DNA sequence: TGTGCCACCTCCCGTGGCGGGGGGCAAGAGACCCAGTACTTC.